This TCR beta chain was identified during a study of cytomegalovirus exposure and HLA in healthy donors. Primers for the PCR totalled 60 Vbeta and 13 Jbeta. Produced via immunoSEQ multiplex PCR; TCRdb's table is partial and in-frame only. The sample consists of around 190,000 clones, approximately 86% of them appearing once. Whole-study findings and limits: The only immune exposure information that was available was CMV serostatus. In a later analysis, V- and J-gene trimming of beta chains associated with a DCLRE1C missense variant, replicated independently. Segments of the TCR beta V type were, in most cases, productive about 87% or about 30% of the time in an earlier analysis.

The CDR3 covers 15 residues. CDR1 and CDR2 from the germline V gene are MNHEY and SVGAGI. In regard to this clone: No antigen is known for it.

The clonotype originates from a woman aged 18-29 years in good health and CMV-seronegative. This chain uses TRBV6-5 with TRBJ2-5; TRBD1 might be the D (6 bases). TRBJ2-7 explains the end of the DNA better; the J call may be wrong. The source material was PBMCs. The CDR3 loop is CASAGAASGAGEQYF. DNA of the CDR3: TGTGCCAGCGCAGGGGCAGCCTCCGGCGCGGGCGAGCAGTACTTC.